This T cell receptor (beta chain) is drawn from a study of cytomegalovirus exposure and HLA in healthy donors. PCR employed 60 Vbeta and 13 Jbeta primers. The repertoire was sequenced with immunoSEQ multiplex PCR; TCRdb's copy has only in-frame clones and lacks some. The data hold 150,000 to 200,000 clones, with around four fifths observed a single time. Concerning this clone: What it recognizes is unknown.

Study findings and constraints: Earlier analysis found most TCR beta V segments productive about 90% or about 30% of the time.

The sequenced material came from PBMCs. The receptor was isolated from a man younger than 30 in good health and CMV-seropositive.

This CDR3 is CASSRQRSSYEQYF. The CDR3 DNA reads as TGCGCCAGCAGCCGACAGAGGAGCTCCTACGAGCAGTACTTC. The chain joins TRBV5-1 to TRBJ2-7, with D maybe TRBD1 (5 bases). The V gene lost 4 bases and the J gene lost 0 bases, with 11 bases spanning the gap. This CDR3 contains 14 residues. CDR1 is SGHRS, CDR2 YFSETQ, per germline.